Following are 9 T cell receptor beta chains from one sample sequenced in a study of blood T cell repertoires in COVID-19. TCRdb's copy holds only in-frame clones and misses some; the assay was immunoSEQ multiplex PCR. The profile shows about 200,000 clones, approximately 87% of them singletons. Sequenced input: peripheral blood. The receptors were gathered from a woman aged 70-85 years with acute or convalescent COVID-19.

The J gene is TRBJ1-2, the V gene TRBV19; 7 positions agree with TRBD1. The CDR3 spans 15 residues. CDR1 is LNHDA and CDR2 is SQIVND in the germline V gene (reference sequence). The trim removed 5 bases at V and 4 bases at J, leaving 10 bases unmatched. The CDR3 DNA reads as TGTGCCAGTAGTCTATCCGGGACAGACCTCTATGGCTACACCTTC. Amino acid sequence: CASSLSGTDLYGYTF.

The V gene is TRBV4-3, the J gene TRBJ2-1, with a weak D call TRBD2 (5 bases). V lost 1 base to trimming and J lost 4 bases, with 5 bases between them. The germline V gene has CDR1 LGHNA and CDR2 YSLEER. This CDR3 spans 13 amino acids. The DNA for the CDR3 is TGCGCCAGCAGCCAAGGAGGGTACAATGAGCAGTTCTTC. Translation: CASSQGGYNEQFF.

The sample holds one count of this clone. The V call is TRBV5-6, the J call TRBJ2-1; D is undetermined. Germline V gives CDR1 SGHDT, CDR2 YYEEEE. V was trimmed by 0 bases and J by 9 bases, leaving 7 bases between them. The CDR3 totals 12 residues. This CDR3 reads CASSLAGSEQFF. CDR3 coding DNA: TGTGCCAGCAGCTTGGCGGGTAGTGAGCAGTTCTTC.

In regard to this clone: Compared with germline, one end of the junction differs, possibly owing to a read error. V and J are TRBV6-6 and TRBJ1-2; D uncertain. Per germline, CDR1 MNHNY and CDR2 SVGAGI (reference sequence). This CDR3 contains 15 residues. The CDR3 DNA follows: TGTGCCAGTAGTTCCCCGACGCTAGTTAACTATGGCTACACCTTC. Translating gives CASSSPTLVNYGYTF.

CDR3: CASSIGGTTDTQYF. CDR3 sequence (DNA): TGTGCCAGTAGTATCGGGGGGACCACAGATACGCAGTATTTT. The chain couples TRBV19 to TRBJ2-3; 7 bases agree with TRBD2. The CDR3 spans 14 residues. CDR1 and CDR2 (germline): LNHDA, SQIVND (reference sequence). J gave up 2 bases and V 3 bases, and 2 bases lay outside the gene matches.

The CDR3 reads CASSLAGAGNEKLFF. CDR3 in DNA: TGTGCCAGCAGCTTGGCAGGGGCTGGGAATGAAAAACTGTTTTTT. The V gene is TRBV5-4, the J gene TRBJ1-4; TRBD1 might be the D (6 bases). Germline V gene data show CDR1 as SGHNT and CDR2 as YYREEE (reference sequence). The CDR3 totals 15 residues. The V and J ends lost 0 bases and 5 bases respectively, with 11 bases between them.

This sequence joins TRBV14 and TRBJ2-3; possible D gene TRBD1, 5 bases. This CDR3 spans 16 amino acids. The V and J ends lost 4 bases and 0 bases respectively, with 14 bases between them. Germline lookup yields CDR1 SGHDN and CDR2 FVKESK. CDR3 protein: CASSLGRTTSTDTQYF. The CDR3 region has the DNA TGTGCCAGCAGCCTTGGACGGACAACTAGCACAGATACGCAGTATTTT.

The rearrangement joins TRBV28 to TRBJ1-2; possibly TRBD1 for D (6 bases). With 10 bases removed from V and 4 bases from J, the gap between germline ends came to 16 bases. From germline, CDR1 is MDHEN and CDR2 SYDVKM. The CDR3 length is 13 residues. CDR3 nucleotide sequence: TGTGCCACCTGGGGGCAGGATAGCTATGGCTACACCTTC. Translating gives CATWGQDSYGYTF.

The chain has TRBV5-4 and TRBJ1-3, with D unclear. V dropped 0 bases and J dropped 4 bases, with 5 bases sitting between them. CDR1 and CDR2 from the germline V gene are SGHNT and YYREEE (reference sequence). CDR3 size: 13 residues. CDR3 residues: CASSLAEGNTIYF. CDR3 DNA: TGTGCCAGCAGCTTGGCAGAAGGAAACACCATATATTTT.